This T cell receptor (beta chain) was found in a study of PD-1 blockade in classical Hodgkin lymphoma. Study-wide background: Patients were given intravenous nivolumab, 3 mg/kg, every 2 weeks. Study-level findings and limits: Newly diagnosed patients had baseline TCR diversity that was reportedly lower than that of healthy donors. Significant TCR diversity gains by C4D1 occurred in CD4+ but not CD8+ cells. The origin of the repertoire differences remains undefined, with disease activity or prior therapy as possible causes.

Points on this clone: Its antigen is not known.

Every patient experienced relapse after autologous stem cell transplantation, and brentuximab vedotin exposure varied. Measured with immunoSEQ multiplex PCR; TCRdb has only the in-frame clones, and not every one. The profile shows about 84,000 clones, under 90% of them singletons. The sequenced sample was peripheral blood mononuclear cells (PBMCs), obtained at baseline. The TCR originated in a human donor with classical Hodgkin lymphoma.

The CDR3 loop reads CASRIGGTYNSPLHF. CDR3 DNA: TGTGCCAGCAGGATCGGAGGGACGTATAATTCACCCCTCCACTTT. This chain connects TRBV2 to TRBJ1-6, with D tentatively TRBD1 (5 bases). CDR1 SNHLY and CDR2 FYNNEI come from the germline V gene. CDR3 length: 15 amino acids. The V and J ends lost 6 bases and 4 bases respectively, with 13 bases between them. Based on the CDR3 plus reference TRBV2 and TRBJ1-6, the full variable domain is EPEVTQTPSHQVTQMGQEVILRCVPISNHLYFYWYRQILGQKVEFLVSFYNNEISEKSEIFDDQFSVERPDGSNFTLKIRSTKLEDSAMYFCASRIGGTYNSPLHFGNGTRLTVT.